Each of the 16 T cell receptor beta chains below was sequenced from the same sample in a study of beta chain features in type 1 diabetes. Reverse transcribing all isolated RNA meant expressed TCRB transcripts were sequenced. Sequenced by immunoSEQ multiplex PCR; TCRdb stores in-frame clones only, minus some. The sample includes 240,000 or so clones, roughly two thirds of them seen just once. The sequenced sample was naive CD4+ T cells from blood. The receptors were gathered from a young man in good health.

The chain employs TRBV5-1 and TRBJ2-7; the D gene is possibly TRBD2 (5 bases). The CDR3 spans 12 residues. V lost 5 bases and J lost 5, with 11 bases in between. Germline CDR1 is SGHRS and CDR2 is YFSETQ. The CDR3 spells CASRRGFNEQYF. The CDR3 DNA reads TGCGCCAGCAGGCGAGGGTTCAACGAGCAGTACTTC.

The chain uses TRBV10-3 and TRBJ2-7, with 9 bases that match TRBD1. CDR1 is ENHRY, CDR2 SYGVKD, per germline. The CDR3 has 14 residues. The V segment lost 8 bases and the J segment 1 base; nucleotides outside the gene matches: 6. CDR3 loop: CAIRTGAGSYEQYF. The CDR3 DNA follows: TGTGCCATCCGGACAGGGGCGGGATCCTACGAGCAGTACTTC.

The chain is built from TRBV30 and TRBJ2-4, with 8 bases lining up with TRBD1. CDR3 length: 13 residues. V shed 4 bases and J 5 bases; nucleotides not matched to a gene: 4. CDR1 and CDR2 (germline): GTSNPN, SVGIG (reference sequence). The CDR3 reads CAWTRTGQNIQYF. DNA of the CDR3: TGTGCCTGGACCAGGACAGGGCAAAACATTCAGTACTTC.

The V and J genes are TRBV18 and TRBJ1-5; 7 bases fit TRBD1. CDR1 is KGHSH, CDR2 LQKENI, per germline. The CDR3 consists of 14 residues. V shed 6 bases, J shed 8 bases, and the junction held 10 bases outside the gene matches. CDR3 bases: TGTGCCAGCTCGGGACAGAAGGTCGGAGAGCCCCAGCATTTT. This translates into CASSGQKVGEPQHF.

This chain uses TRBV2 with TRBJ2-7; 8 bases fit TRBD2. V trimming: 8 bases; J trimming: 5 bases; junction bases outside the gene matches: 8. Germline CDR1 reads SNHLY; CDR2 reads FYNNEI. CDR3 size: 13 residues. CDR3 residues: CASGTRRGDEQYF. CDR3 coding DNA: TGTGCCAGCGGGACTAGGCGAGGGGACGAGCAGTACTTC.

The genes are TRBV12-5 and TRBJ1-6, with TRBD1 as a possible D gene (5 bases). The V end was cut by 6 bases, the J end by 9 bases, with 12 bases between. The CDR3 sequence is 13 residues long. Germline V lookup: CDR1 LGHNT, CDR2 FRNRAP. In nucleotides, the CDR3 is TGTGCTAGTGGATCAGGGAAAGGTTCACCCCTCCACTTT. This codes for CASGSGKGSPLHF.

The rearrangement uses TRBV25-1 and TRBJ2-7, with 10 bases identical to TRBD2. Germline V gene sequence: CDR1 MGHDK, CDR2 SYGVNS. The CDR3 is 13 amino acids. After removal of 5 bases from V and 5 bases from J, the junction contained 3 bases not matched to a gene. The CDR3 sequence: CASSRAGGNEQYF. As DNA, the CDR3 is TGTGCCAGCAGTCGAGCGGGAGGGAACGAGCAGTACTTC.

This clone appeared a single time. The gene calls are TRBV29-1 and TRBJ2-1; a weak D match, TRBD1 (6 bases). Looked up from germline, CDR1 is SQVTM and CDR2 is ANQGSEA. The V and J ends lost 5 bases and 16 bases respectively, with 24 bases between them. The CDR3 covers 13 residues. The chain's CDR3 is CSVLRSAGEPEFF. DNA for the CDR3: TGCAGCGTTCTCAGGAGCGCAGGGGAACCGGAATTCTTC.

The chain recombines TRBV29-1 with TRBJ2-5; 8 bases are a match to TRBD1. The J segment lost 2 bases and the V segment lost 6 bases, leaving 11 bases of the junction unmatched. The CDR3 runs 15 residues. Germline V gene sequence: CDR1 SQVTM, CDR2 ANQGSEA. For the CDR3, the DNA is TGCAGCGTCGCTTATGGGACAGGAAGACAAGAGACCCAGTACTTC. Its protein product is CSVAYGTGRQETQYF.

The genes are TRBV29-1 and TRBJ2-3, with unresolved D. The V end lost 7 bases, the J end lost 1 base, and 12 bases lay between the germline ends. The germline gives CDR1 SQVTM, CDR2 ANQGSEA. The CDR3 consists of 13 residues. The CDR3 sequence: CSAVPQRTDTQYF. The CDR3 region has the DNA TGCAGCGCGGTCCCTCAACGCACAGATACGCAGTATTTT.

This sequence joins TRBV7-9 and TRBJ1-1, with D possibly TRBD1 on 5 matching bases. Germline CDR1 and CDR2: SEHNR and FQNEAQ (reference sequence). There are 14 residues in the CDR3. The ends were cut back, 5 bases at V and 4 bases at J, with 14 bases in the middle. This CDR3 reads CASSPQGGATEAFF. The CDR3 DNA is TGTGCCAGCAGCCCTCAGGGAGGCGCCACTGAAGCTTTCTTT.

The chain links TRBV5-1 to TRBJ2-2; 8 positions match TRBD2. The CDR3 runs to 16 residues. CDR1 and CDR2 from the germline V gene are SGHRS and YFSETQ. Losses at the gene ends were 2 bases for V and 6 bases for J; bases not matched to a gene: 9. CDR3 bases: TGCGCCAGCAGCTTAGCCGGGACTAGTTTTTCCGGGGAGCTGTTTTTT. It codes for CASSLAGTSFSGELFF. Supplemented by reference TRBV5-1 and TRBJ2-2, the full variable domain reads KAGVTQTPRYLIKTRGQQVTLSCSPISGHRSVSWYQQTPGQGLQFLFEYFSETQRNKGNFPGRFSGRQFSNSRSEMNVSTLELGDSALYLCASSLAGTSFSGELFFGEGSRLTVL.

CDR3 nucleotide sequence: TGTGCCTGGAGTGGTGACGCTGAAGCTTTCTTT. Encoded protein: CAWSGDAEAFF. The chain employs TRBV30 and TRBJ1-1; D ambiguous. The CDR3 extends over 11 amino acids. Trimming took 1 base from V and 6 from J, leaving 6 bases between them. Germline loops: CDR1 GTSNPN, CDR2 SVGIG (reference sequence).

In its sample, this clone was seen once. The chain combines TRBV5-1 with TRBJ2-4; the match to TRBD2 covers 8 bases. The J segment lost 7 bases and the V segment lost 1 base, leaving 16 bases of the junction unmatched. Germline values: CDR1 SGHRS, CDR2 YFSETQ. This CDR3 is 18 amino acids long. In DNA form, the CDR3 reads TGCGCCAGCAGCTTGAGACGGGGCCTCCAGCGGGGGTCGAACATTCAGTACTTC. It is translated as CASSLRRGLQRGSNIQYF.

This chain's CDR3 is CASSQDIKAGGNQPQHF. For the CDR3, the DNA is TGTGCCAGCAGCCAAGACATAAAGGCGGGCGGCAATCAGCCCCAGCATTTT. The chain couples TRBV4-2 to TRBJ1-5; D is unclear. Germline CDR1 LGHNA, CDR2 YNFKEQ. V gave up 0 bases and J gave up 2 bases, with 14 bases separating them. This CDR3 spans 17 amino acids.

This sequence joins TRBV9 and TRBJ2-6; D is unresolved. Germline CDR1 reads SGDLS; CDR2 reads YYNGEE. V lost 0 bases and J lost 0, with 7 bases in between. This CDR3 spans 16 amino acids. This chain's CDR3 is CASSVELHSGANVLTF. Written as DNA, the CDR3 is TGTGCCAGCAGCGTAGAGTTGCACTCTGGGGCCAACGTCCTGACTTTC.